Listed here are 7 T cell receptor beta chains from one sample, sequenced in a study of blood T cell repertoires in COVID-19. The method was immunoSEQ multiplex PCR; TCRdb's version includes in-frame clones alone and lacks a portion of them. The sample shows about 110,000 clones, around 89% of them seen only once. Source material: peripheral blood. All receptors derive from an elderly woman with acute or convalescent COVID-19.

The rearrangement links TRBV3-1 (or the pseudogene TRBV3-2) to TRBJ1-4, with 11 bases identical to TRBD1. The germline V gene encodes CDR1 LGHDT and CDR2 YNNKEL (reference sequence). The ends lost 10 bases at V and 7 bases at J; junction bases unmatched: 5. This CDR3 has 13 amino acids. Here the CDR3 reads CATRTGGSEKLFF. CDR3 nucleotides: TGTGCCACCCGGACAGGGGGCAGTGAAAAACTGTTTTTT.

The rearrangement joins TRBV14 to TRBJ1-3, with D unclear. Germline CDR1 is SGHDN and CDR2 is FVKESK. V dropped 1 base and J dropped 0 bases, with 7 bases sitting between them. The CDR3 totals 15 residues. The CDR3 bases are TGTGCCAGCAGCCAAGTGCGCACCTCTGGAAACACCATATATTTT. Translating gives CASSQVRTSGNTIYF.

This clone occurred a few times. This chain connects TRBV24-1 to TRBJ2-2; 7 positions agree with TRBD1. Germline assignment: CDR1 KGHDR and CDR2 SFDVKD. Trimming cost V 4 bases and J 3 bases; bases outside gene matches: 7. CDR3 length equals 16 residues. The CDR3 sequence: CATSDPRQGDTGELFF. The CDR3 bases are TGTGCCACCAGTGACCCACGACAGGGTGACACCGGGGAGCTGTTTTTT.

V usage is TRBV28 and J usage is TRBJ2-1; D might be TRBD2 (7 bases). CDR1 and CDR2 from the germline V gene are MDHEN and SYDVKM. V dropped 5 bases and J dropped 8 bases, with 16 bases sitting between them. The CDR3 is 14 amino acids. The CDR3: CASSMWGGSDEQFF. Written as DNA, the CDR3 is TGTGCCAGCAGTATGTGGGGGGGCAGCGATGAGCAGTTCTTC.

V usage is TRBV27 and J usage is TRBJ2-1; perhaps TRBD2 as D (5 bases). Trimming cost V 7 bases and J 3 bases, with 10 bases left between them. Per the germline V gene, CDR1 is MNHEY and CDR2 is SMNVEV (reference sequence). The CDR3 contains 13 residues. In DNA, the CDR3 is TGTGCCAGCAAACCGGGATTCTACAATGAGCAGTTCTTC. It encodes CASKPGFYNEQFF.

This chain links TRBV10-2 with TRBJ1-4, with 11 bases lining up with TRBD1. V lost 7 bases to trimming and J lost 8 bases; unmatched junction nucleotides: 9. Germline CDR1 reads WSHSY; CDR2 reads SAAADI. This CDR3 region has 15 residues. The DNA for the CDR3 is TGCGCCAGCAAAAGGACAGGGGGCTTGGGCGAAAAACTGTTTTTT. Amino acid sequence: CASKRTGGLGEKLFF.

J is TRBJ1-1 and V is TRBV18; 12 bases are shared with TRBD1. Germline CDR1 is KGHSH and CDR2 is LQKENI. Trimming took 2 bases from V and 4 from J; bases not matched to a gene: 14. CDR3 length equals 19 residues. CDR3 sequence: CASSPITGTGGGAGTEAFF. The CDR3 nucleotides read TGTGCCAGCTCACCAATTACCGGGACAGGGGGCGGGGCGGGCACTGAAGCTTTCTTT.